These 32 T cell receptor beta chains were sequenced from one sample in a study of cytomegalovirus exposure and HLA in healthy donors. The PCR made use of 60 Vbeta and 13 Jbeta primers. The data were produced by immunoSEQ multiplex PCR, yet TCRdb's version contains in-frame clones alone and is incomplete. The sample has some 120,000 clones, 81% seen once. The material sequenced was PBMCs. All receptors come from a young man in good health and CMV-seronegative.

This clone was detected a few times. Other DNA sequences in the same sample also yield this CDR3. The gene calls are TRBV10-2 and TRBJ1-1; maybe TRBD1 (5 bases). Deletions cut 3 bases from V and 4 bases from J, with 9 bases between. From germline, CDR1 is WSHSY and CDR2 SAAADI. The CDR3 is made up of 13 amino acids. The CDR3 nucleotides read TGCGCCAGCAGTGACACGGGGGGCACTGAAGCTTTCTTT. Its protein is CASSDTGGTEAFF.

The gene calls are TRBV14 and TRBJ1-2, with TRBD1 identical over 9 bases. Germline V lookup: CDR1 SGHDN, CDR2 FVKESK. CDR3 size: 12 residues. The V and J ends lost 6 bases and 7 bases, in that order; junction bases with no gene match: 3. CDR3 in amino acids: CASRTGGGGYTF. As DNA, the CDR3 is TGTGCCAGCAGGACAGGGGGTGGTGGCTACACCTTC.

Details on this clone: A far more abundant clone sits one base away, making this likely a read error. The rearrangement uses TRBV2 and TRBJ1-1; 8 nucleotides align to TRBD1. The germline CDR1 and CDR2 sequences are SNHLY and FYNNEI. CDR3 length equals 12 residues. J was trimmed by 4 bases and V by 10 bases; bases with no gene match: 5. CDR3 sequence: CATRTGGTEAFF. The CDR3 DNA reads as TGTGCCACCAGAACAGGGGGCACTGAAGCTTTCTTT.

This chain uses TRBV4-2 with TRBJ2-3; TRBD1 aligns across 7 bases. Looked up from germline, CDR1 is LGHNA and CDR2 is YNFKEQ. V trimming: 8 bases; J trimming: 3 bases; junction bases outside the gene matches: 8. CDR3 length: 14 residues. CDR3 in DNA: TGTGCCAGCTCTATACCGGACAGGACAGATACGCAGTATTTT. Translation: CASSIPDRTDTQYF.

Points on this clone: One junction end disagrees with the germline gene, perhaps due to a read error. CDR3 protein: CASSLRTGEQYF. CDR3 DNA sequence: TGTGCCAGCAGCTTGCGGACGGGAGAGCAGTACTTC. V is TRBV5-1 and J is TRBJ2-7; D possibly corresponds to TRBD2 (5 bases). CDR1 is SGHRS, CDR2 YFSETQ, per germline. This CDR3 is built from 12 residues.

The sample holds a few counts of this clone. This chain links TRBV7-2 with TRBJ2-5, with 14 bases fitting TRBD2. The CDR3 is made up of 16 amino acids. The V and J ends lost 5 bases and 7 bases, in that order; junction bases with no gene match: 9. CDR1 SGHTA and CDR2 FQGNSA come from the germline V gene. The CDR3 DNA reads TGTGCCAGCAGCAGGGGACTAGCGGGGGTCGGCGCGACCCAGTACTTC. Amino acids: CASSRGLAGVGATQYF.

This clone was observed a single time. The CDR3 here is CASGSLAGGGADTQYF. In nucleotides, the CDR3 is TGTGCCAGCGGATCACTAGCGGGGGGCGGTGCAGATACGCAGTATTTT. The chain couples TRBV28 to TRBJ2-3, with 12 bases identical to TRBD2. This CDR3 is built from 16 residues. CDR1 is MDHEN and CDR2 is SYDVKM in the germline V gene. J gave up 4 bases and V 8 bases, and 10 bases lay outside the gene matches.

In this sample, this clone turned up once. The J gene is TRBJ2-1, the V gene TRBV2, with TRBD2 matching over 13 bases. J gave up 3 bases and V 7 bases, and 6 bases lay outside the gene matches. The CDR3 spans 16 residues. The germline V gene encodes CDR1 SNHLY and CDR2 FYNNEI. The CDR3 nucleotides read TGTGCCAGCAACGGACTAGCGGGGGACATCTACAATGAGCAGTTCTTC. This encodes CASNGLAGDIYNEQFF.

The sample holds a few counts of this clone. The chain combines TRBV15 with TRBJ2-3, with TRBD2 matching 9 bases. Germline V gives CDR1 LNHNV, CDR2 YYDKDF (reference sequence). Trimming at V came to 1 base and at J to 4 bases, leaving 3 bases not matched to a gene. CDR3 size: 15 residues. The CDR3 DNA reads TGTGCCACCAGCAGAGTTGCGGGGGGGGCAGATACGCAGTATTTT. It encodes CATSRVAGGADTQYF.

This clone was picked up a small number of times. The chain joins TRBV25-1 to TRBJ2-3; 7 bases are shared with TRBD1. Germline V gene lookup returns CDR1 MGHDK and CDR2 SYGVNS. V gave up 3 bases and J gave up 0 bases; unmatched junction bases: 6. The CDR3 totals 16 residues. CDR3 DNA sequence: TGTGCCAGCAGTGATAGACAGGGCCCGAGCACAGATACGCAGTATTTT. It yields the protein CASSDRQGPSTDTQYF. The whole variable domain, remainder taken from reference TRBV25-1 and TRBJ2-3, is EADIYQTPRYLVIGTGKKITLECSQTMGHDKMYWYQQDPGMELHLIHYSYGVNSTEKGDLSSESTVSRIRTEHFPLTLESARPSHTSQYLCASSDRQGPSTDTQYFGPGTRLTVL.

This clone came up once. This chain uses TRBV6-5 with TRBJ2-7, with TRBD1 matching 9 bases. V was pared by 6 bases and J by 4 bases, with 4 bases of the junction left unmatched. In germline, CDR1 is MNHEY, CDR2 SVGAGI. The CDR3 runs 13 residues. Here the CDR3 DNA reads TGTGCCAGCAGCCGGGACAGGGATTACGAGCAGTACTTC. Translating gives CASSRDRDYEQYF.

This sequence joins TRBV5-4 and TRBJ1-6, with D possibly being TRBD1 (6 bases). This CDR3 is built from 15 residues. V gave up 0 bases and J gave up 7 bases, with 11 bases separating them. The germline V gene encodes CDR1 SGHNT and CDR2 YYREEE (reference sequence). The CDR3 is CASSLEPRGNSPLHF. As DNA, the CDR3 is TGTGCCAGCAGCTTGGAGCCCAGGGGCAATTCACCCCTCCACTTT.

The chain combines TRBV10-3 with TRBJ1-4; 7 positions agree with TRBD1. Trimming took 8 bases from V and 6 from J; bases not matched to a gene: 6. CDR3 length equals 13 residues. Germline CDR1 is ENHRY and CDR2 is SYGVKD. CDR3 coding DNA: TGTGCCATCCGGGGGACAGAAGATGAAAAACTGTTTTTT. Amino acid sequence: CAIRGTEDEKLFF.

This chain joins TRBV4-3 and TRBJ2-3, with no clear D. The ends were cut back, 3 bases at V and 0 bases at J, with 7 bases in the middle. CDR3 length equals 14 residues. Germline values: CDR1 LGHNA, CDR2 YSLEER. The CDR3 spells CASSHQTSTDTQYF. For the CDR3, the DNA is TGCGCCAGCAGCCACCAGACTAGCACAGATACGCAGTATTTT.

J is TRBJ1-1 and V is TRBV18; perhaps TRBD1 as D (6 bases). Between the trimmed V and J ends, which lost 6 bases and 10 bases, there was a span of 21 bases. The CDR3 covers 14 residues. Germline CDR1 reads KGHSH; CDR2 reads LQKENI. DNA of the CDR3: TGTGCCAGCTCCCCCCCTGGGGGGGCTGTGGTAGCTTTCTTT. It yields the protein CASSPPGGAVVAFF.

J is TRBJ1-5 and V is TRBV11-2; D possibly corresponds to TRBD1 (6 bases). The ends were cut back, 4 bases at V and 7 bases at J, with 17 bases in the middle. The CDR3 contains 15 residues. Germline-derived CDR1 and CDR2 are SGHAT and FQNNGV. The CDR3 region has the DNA TGTGCCAGCAGCTCGACCCCTTTACAGGGCCAGCCCCAGCATTTT. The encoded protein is CASSSTPLQGQPQHF. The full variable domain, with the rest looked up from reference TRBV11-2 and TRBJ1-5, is EAGVAQSPRYKIIEKRQSVAFWCNPISGHATLYWYQQILGQGPKLLIQFQNNGVVDDSQLPKDRFSAERLKGVDSTLKIQPAKLEDSAVYLCASSSTPLQGQPQHFGDGTRLSIL.

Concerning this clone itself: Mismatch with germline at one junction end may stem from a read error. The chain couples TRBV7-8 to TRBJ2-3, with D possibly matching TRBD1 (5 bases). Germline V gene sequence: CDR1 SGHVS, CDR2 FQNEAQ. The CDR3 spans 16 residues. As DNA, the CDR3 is TGTACCAGCAGCTTAAAGGCAGGGAAGGGCACAGATACGCAGTATTTT. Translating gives CTSSLKAGKGTDTQYF.

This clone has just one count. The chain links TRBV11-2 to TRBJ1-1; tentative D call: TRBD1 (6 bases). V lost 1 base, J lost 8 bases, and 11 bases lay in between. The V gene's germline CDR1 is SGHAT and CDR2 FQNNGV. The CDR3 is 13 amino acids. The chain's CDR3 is CASSLGVGTEAFF. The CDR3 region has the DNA TGTGCCAGCAGCTTAGGGGTCGGGACAGAAGCTTTCTTT.

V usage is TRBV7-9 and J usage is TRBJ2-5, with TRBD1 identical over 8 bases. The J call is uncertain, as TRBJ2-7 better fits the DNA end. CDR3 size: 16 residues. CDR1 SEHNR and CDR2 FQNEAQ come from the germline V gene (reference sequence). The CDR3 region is CASSSLDRGLSYEQYF. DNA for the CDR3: TGTGCCAGCAGCTCCCTAGACAGGGGCCTCTCCTACGAGCAGTACTTC.

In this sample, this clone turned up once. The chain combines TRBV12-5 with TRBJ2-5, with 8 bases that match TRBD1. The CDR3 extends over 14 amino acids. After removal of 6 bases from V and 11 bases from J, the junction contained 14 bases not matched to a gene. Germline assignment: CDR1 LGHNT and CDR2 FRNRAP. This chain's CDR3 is CASGAGQGSWEQYF. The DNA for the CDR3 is TGTGCTAGTGGAGCCGGACAGGGATCTTGGGAGCAGTACTTC.

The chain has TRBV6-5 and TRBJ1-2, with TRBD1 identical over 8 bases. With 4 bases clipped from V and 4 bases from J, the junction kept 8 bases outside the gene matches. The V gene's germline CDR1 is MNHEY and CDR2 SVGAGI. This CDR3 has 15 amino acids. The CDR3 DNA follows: TGTGCCAGCAGTTTCGACAGGGGAGTAGGCTATGGCTACACCTTC. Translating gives CASSFDRGVGYGYTF.

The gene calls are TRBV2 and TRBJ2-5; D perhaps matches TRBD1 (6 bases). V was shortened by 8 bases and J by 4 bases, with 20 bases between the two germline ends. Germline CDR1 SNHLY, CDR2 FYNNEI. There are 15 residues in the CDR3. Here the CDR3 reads CASSPTGSEGETQYF. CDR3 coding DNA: TGTGCCAGCTCCCCGACAGGATCCGAGGGAGAGACCCAGTACTTC. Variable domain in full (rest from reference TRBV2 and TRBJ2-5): EPEVTQTPSHQVTQMGQEVILRCVPISNHLYFYWYRQILGQKVEFLVSFYNNEISEKSEIFDDQFSVERPDGSNFTLKIRSTKLEDSAMYFCASSPTGSEGETQYFGPGTRLLVL.

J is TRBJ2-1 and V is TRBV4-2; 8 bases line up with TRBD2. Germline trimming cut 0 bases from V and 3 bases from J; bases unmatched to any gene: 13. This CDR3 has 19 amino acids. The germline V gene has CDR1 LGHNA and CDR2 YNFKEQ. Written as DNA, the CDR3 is TGTGCCAGCAGCCAAGATACGGGGGATAGCGGGGCCTTCTACAATGAGCAGTTCTTC. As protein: CASSQDTGDSGAFYNEQFF.

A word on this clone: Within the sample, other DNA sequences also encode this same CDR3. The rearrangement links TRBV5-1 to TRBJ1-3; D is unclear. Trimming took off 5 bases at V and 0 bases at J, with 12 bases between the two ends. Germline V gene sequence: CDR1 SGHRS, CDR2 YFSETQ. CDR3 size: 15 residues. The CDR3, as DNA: TGCGCCAGCAGTTTATCGGGTATCTCTGGAAACACCATATATTTT. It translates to CASSLSGISGNTIYF.

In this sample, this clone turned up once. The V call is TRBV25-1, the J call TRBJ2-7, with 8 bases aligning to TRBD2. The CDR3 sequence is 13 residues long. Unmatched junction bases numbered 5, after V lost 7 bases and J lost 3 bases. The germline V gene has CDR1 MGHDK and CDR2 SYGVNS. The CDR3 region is CASTKSGGYEQYF. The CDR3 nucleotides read TGTGCCAGCACCAAGAGCGGGGGCTACGAGCAGTACTTC.

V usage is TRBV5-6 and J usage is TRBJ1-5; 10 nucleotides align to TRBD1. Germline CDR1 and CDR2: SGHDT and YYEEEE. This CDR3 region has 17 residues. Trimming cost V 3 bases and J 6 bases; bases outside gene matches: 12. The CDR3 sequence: CASSSRQGAYAIQPQHF. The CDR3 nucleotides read TGTGCCAGCAGCTCCCGACAGGGGGCTTACGCAATTCAGCCCCAGCATTTT.

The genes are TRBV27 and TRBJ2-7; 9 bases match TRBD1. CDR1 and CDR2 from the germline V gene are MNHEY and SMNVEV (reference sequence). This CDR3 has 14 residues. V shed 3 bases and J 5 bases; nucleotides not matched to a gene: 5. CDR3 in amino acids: CASSFGDRAHEQYF. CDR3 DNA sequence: TGTGCCAGCAGTTTTGGGGACAGGGCCCACGAGCAGTACTTC.

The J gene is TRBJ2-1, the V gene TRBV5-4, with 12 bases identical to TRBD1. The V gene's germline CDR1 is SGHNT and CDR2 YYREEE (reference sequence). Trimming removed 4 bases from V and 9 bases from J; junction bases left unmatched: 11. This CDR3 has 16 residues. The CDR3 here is CASSKELGTGGGEQFF. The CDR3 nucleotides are TGTGCCAGCAGCAAAGAGTTAGGGACAGGGGGCGGTGAGCAGTTCTTC.

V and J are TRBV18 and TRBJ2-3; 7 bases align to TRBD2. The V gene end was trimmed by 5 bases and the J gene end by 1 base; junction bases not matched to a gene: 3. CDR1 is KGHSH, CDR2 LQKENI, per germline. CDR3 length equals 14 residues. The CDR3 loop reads CASSSGLGTDTQYF. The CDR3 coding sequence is TGTGCCAGCTCAAGTGGACTAGGCACAGATACGCAGTATTTT.

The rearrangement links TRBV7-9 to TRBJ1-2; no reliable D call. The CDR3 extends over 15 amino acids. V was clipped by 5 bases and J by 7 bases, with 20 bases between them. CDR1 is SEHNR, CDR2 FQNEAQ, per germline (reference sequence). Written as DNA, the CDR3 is TGTGCCAGCAGCCCAACCCTGGCGGTCGAGAGTGGCTACACCTTC. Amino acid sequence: CASSPTLAVESGYTF. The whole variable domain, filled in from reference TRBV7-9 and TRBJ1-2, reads DTGVSQNPRHKITKRGQNVTFRCDPISEHNRLYWYRQTLGQGPEFLTYFQNEAQLEKSRLLSDRFSAERPKGSFSTLEIQRTEQGDSAMYLCASSPTLAVESGYTFGSGTRLTVV.

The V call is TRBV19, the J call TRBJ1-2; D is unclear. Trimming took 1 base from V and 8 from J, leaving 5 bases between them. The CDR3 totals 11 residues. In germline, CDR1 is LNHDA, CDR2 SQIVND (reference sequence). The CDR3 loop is CASSIGGGYTF. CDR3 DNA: TGTGCCAGTAGTATAGGTGGCGGCTACACCTTC. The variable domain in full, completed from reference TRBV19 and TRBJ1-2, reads DGGITQSPKYLFRKEGQNVTLSCEQNLNHDAMYWYRQDPGQGLRLIYYSQIVNDFQKGDIAEGYSVSREKKESFPLTVTSAQKNPTAFYLCASSIGGGYTFGSGTRLTVV.

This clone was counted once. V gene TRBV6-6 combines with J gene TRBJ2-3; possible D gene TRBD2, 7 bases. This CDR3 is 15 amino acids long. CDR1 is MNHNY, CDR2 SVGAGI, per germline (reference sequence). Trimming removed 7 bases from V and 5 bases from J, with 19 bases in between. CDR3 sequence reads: CASIAEGGRKDTQYF. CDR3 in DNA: TGTGCCAGCATCGCCGAGGGGGGGAGGAAAGATACGCAGTATTTT.